A selection of T cell receptor beta chains follows, all from one sample in a study of blood T cell repertoires in COVID-19. This table comes from immunoSEQ multiplex PCR, and its TCRdb copy is limited to in-frame clones, with some not included. This sample has roughly 140,000 clones, with about 90% found just once. Sequenced material: peripheral blood. These receptors all come from a human donor in a cohort sampled during active COVID-19. The CDR3 runs from the conserved cysteine through the conserved F or W.

V: TRBV6-2/TRBV6-3
J: TRBJ1-2
CDR3: CASTPAAYYGYTF

V: TRBV13
J: TRBJ2-1
CDR3: CASSLSGLFTPGQGSKDEQFF

V: TRBV4-2
J: TRBJ1-2
CDR3: CASNPQGVANYGYTF

V: TRBV7-3
J: TRBJ2-3
CDR3: CANSYTVTDTQYF

V: TRBV21-1
J: TRBJ1-1
CDR3: CASSKVEGVDTEAFF

V: TRBV7-2
J: TRBJ1-6
CDR3: CASSLRTGNSPLHF

V: TRBV7-8
J: TRBJ1-3
CDR3: CASSLAGTGFGNTIYF

V: TRBV6-5
J: TRBJ1-6
CDR3: CASSYSYQQNSPLHF

V: TRBV20-1
J: TRBJ2-7
CDR3: CSAHPVGEQYF

V: TRBV9
J: TRBJ2-3
CDR3: CASSGRTSVGTDTQYF

V: TRBV7-2
J: TRBJ2-1
CDR3: CASSPLAEYNEQFF

V: TRBV7-2
J: TRBJ1-1
CDR3: CASSSQWSTEAFF

V: TRBV11-2
J: TRBJ2-7
CDR3: CASREGTSGGYEQYF

V: TRBV6-1
J: TRBJ1-1
CDR3: CASSARDRGLNTEAFF

V: TRBV7-6
J: TRBJ1-5
CDR3: CASSRTGDSNQPQHF

V: TRBV6-5
J: TRBJ1-2
CDR3: CASGIWGTGLSGYTF

V: TRBV7-9
J: TRBJ1-3
CDR3: CASSFPTDRGSRNTIYF

V: TRBV5-6
J: TRBJ1-2
CDR3: CASSNAGFNYGYTF

V: TRBV7-2
J: TRBJ2-5
CDR3: CASSLSRQEETQYF

V: TRBV10-1
J: TRBJ1-4
CDR3: CASHVVEKLFF

V: TRBV7-9
J: TRBJ1-1
CDR3: CASSLDLNTEAFF

V: TRBV19
J: TRBJ2-2
CDR3: CATNQGTGELFF

V: TRBV6-2/TRBV6-3
J: TRBJ2-2
CDR3: CASSYSGTSGTGELFF

V: TRBV2
J: TRBJ1-5
CDR3: CASSGTPGSNQPQHF